The source of this T cell receptor (beta chain) is a study of OX40 agonist ivuxolimab in advanced cancers. Study details: Patients receiving dose escalation had hepatocellular carcinoma, melanoma, renal cell or head and neck cancer.

V gave up 4 bases and J gave up 0 bases, with 10 bases separating them. The germline CDR1 and CDR2 sequences are MDHEN and SYDVKM. This CDR3 spans 15 amino acids. TCRdb's copy holds only in-frame clones and misses some; the assay was immunoSEQ multiplex PCR. Of approximately 90,000 clones listed, about 83% are singletons. With autoimmune disease history or systemic immunosuppression, patients were excluded. The chain joins TRBV28 to TRBJ1-3; D ambiguous. This receptor was taken from an adult with an advanced solid tumor such as melanoma, head and neck, liver or kidney cancer. The material was CD4+ or CD8+ T cells sorted from blood, obtained in a trial of the OX40 agonist ivuxolimab. Written as DNA, the CDR3 is TGTGCCAGCAGTTCAAGACCTATCTCTGGAAACACCATATATTTT. Translating gives CASSSRPISGNTIYF.